Listed below are T cell receptor beta chains from one sample, sequenced in a study of blood T cell repertoires in COVID-19. Data came from immunoSEQ multiplex PCR; TCRdb stores just in-frame clones and leaves some out. The sample gives over 200,000 clones, less than 85% of which show up once; about 7.8% is in the top ten. What was sequenced was peripheral blood. These TCRs come from a woman over 75 with COVID-19, enrolled during active disease. Both conserved end residues are part of each CDR3. A D gene is named only where the DNA matches it firmly. Size tells how often a clone was seen (once, few, many) or the class of an expanded clone, and some rows leave it out.

V,J,D,size,DNA,CDR3
TRBV6-2/TRBV6-3,TRBJ1-1,-,-,TGTGCCAGCAGTCTAACAGGTCGCAATACCCAAGCTTTCTTT,CASSLTGRNTQAFF
TRBV9,TRBJ2-5,-,-,TGTGCCAGCAGCGACGGACTTGGAAAGACCCAGTACTTC,CASSDGLGKTQYF
TRBV1,TRBJ2-7,-,few,TGCACCAGCAGGACCTGGGAGTTCCACGAGCAGTACTTC,CTSRTWEFHEQYF
TRBV9,TRBJ1-2,-,-,TGTGCCAGCAGCGTGGGAGGGAGGACCGCTTATGGCTACACCTTC,CASSVGGRTAYGYTF
TRBV5-1,TRBJ2-5,-,-,TGCGCCAGCAGCTCCACGGAGGGCCTCTCAGAGACCCAGTACTTC,CASSSTEGLSETQYF
TRBV6-1,TRBJ2-7,-,-,TGTGCCAGCAGTGAAAGGGCAGGCGGGTGGATTAGGGAGCAGTACTTC,CASSERAGGWIREQYF
TRBV5-1,TRBJ2-1,TRBD1,-,TGCGCCAGCAGCTTACAGGGGATTGTGTCCTACAATGAGCAGTTCTTC,CASSLQGIVSYNEQFF
TRBV7-8,TRBJ2-3,TRBD2,-,TGTGCCAGCAGCCCAGGTGGGGCGGGAGTGGGAGCAGATACGCAGTATTTT,CASSPGGAGVGADTQYF
TRBV27,TRBJ1-1,-,-,TGTGCCAGCAGTTTAGATTCCGCCCGTCGCGGGAACACTGAAGCTTTCTTT,CASSLDSARRGNTEAFF
TRBV28,TRBJ1-5,-,once,TGTGCCAGCAGTTTATCCAGGCTGGATCAGCCCCAGCATTTT,CASSLSRLDQPQHF
TRBV18,TRBJ2-3,-,few,TGTGCCAGCTCACCGATTACACCCACTGGGGCCACAGATACGCAGTATTTT,CASSPITPTGATDTQYF
TRBV5-6,TRBJ2-1,-,-,TGTGCCAGCAGCTCGAGGGTGGGGAGTGAGCAGTTCTTC,CASSSRVGSEQFF
TRBV3-1/TRBV3-2,TRBJ1-2,-,once,TGTGCCAGCAGCCAAGATGTCCAGGGGCTAACTAACTATGGCTACACCTTC,CASSQDVQGLTNYGYTF
TRBV3-1/TRBV3-2,TRBJ1-1,TRBD1,once,TGTGCCAGCAGCCAGTGGGACAGGGAAGCTTTCTTT,CASSQWDREAFF
TRBV5-1,TRBJ2-3,TRBD2,once,TGCGCCAGCAGCTTGGCTTCCAGCGGGGGCACAGATACGCAGTATTTT,CASSLASSGGTDTQYF
TRBV5-5,TRBJ2-5,-,-,TGTGCCACCGCAGTGGGGGCGGGAGAGGAAGAGACCCAGTACTTC,CATAVGAGEEETQYF
TRBV5-1,TRBJ2-7,-,-,TGCGCCTTACTTATCCCTCCCTCCTACGAGCAGTACTTC,CALLIPPSYEQYF
TRBV19,TRBJ1-5,TRBD1,-,TGTGCCAGTAGGTTACAGGGGTCGGTTTTGGGGCCCCAGCATTTT,CASRLQGSVLGPQHF
TRBV9,TRBJ2-1,-,-,TGTGCCAGCAGCGTAGCGGTAGGGCAGGGACAGTTCTTC,CASSVAVGQGQFF
TRBV13,TRBJ1-2,TRBD1,few,TGTGCCAGCAGCTTCTCCCTAACAGGGGGAGGAGGCTACACCTTC,CASSFSLTGGGGYTF
TRBV5-1,TRBJ2-6,-,-,TGCGCCAGCGCTGGGGGGATCTCTGGGGCCAACGTCCTGACTTTC,CASAGGISGANVLTF
TRBV2,TRBJ1-1,-,few,TGTGCCAGCAGTGATATTAGGGGGACCCTGAACACTGAAGCTTTCTTT,CASSDIRGTLNTEAFF